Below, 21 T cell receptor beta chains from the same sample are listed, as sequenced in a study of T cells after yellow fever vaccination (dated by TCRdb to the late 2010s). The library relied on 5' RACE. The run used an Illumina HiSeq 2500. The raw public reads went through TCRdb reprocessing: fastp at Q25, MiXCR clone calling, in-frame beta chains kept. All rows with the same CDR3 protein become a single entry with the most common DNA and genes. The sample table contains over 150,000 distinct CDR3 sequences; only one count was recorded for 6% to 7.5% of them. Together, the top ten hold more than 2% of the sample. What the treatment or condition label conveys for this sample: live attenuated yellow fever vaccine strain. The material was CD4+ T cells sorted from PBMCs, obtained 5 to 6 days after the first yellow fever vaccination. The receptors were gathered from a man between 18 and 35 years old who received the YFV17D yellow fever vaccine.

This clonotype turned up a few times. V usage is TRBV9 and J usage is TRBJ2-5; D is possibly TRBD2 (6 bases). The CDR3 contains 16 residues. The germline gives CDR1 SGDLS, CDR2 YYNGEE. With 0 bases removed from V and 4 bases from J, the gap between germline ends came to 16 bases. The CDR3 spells CASSVVGLREAETQYF. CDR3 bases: TGTGCCAGCAGCGTAGTAGGACTCAGGGAGGCAGAGACCCAGTACTTC.

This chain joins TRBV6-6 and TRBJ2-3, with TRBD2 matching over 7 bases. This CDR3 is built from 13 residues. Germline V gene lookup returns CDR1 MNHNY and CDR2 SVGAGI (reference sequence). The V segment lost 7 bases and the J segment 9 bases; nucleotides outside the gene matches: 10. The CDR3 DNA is TGTGCCAGCACAAACCCGGGAGGTTGGACGCAGTATTTT. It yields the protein CASTNPGGWTQYF.

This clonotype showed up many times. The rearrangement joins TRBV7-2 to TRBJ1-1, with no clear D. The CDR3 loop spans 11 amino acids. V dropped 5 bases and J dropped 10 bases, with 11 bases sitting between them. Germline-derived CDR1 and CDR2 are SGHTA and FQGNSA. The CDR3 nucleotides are TGTGCCAGCAGCGTACTCGTTGGAGCTTTCTTT. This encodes CASSVLVGAFF.

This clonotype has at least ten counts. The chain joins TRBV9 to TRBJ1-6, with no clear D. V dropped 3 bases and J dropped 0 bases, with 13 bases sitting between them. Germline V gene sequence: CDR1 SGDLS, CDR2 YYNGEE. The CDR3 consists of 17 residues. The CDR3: CASSGGPGSSYNSPLHF. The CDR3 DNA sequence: TGTGCCAGCAGCGGAGGGCCGGGGAGCTCCTATAATTCACCCCTCCACTTT.

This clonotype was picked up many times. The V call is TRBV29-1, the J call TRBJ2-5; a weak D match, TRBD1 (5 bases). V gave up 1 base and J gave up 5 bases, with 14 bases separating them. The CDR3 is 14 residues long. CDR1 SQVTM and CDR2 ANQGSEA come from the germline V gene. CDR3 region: CSVEGYRPGETQYF. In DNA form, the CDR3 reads TGCAGCGTTGAAGGGTACAGGCCGGGTGAGACCCAGTACTTC.

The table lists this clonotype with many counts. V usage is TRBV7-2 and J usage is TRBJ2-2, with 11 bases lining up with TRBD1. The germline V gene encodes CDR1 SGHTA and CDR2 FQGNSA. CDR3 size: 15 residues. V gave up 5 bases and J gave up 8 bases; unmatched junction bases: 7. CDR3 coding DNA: TGTGCCAGCAGCCGGACCGGGACAGGGGGTGGGGAGCTGTTTTTT. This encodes CASSRTGTGGGELFF.

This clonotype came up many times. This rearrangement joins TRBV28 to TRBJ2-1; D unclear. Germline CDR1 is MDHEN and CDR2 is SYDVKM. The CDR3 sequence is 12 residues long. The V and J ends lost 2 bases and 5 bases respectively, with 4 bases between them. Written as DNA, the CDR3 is TGTGCCAGCAGTTTACCCCACAATGAGCAGTTCTTC. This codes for CASSLPHNEQFF.

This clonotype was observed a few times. CDR3 amino acids: CASSQDRARWDRGLTEAFF. CDR3 in DNA: TGTGCCAGCAGCCAAGATCGGGCTCGATGGGACAGGGGACTTACTGAAGCTTTCTTT. This sequence joins TRBV4-2 and TRBJ1-1; 10 bases match TRBD1. The ends lost 0 bases at V and 5 bases at J; junction bases unmatched: 15. The CDR3 spans 19 residues. Looked up from germline, CDR1 is LGHNA and CDR2 is YNFKEQ.

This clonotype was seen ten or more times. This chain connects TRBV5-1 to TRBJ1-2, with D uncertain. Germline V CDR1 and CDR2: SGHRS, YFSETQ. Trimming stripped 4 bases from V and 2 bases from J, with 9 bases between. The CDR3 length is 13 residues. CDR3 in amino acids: CASSPPGNYGYTF. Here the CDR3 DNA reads TGCGCCAGCAGCCCCCCAGGCAACTATGGCTACACCTTC. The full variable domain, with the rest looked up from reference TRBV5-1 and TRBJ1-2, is KAGVTQTPRYLIKTRGQQVTLSCSPISGHRSVSWYQQTPGQGLQFLFEYFSETQRNKGNFPGRFSGRQFSNSRSEMNVSTLELGDSALYLCASSPPGNYGYTFGSGTRLTVV.

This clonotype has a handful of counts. This chain's CDR3 is CSAHSYRGNTEAFF. The CDR3 DNA reads as TGCAGTGCTCACTCATACAGGGGTAACACTGAAGCTTTCTTT. This chain uses TRBV20-1 with TRBJ1-1; 7 bases fit TRBD1. The ends lost 5 bases at V and 2 bases at J; junction bases unmatched: 8. Germline CDR1 reads DFQATT; CDR2 reads SNEGSKA (reference sequence). This CDR3 contains 14 residues.

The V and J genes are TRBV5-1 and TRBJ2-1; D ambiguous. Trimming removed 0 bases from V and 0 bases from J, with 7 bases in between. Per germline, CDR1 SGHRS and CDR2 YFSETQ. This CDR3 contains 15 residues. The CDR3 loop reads CASSLDGRSYNEQFF. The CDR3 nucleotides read TGCGCCAGCAGCTTGGATGGTCGCTCCTACAATGAGCAGTTCTTC.

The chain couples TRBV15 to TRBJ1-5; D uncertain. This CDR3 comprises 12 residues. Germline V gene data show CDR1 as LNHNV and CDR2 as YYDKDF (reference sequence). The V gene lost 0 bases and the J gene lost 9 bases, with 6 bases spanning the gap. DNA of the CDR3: TGTGCCACCAGCAGAGATCGGTCGCCCCAGCATTTT. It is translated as CATSRDRSPQHF. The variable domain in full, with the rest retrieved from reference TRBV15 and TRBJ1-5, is DAMVIQNPRYQVTQFGKPVTLSCSQTLNHNVMYWYQQKSSQAPKLLFHYYDKDFNNEADTPDNFQSRRPNTSFCFLDIRSPGLGDTAMYLCATSRDRSPQHFGDGTRLSIL.

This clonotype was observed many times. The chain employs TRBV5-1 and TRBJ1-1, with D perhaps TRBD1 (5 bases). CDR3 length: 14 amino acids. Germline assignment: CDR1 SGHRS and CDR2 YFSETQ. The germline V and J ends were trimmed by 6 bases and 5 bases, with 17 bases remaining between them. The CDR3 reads CASTQATGGTEAFF. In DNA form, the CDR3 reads TGCGCCAGCACCCAAGCTACCGGGGGGACTGAAGCTTTCTTT.

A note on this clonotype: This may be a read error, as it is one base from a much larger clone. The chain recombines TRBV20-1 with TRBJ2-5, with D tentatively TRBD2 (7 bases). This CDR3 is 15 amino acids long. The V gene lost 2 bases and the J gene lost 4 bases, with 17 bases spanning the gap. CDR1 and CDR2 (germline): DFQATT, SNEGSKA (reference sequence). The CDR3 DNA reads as TGCAGTGCTAGAATGCCGGGGGGCGGTATAGAGACCCAGTACTTC. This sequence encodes CSARMPGGGIETQYF.

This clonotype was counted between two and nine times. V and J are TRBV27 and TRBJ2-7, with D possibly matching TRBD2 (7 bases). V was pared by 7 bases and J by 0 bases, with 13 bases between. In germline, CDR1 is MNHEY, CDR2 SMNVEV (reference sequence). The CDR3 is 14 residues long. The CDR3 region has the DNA TGTGCCAGCAAAAGGGGGGGGGGCTCCTACGAGCAGTACGTC. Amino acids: CASKRGGGSYEQYV.

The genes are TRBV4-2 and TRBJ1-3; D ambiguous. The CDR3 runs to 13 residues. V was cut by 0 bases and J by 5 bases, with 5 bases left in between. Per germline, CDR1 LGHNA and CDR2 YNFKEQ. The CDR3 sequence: CASSQDERNTIYF. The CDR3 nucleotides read TGTGCCAGCAGCCAAGATGAGAGAAACACCATATATTTT.

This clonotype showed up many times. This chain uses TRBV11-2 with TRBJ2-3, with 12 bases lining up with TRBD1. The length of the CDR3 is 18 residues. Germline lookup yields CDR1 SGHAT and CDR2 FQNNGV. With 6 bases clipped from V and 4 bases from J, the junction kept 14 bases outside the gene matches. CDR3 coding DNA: TGTGCCAGCAGTCCGGGACAGGGGGCACGGGTGGCCTCAGATACGCAGTATTTT. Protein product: CASSPGQGARVASDTQYF.

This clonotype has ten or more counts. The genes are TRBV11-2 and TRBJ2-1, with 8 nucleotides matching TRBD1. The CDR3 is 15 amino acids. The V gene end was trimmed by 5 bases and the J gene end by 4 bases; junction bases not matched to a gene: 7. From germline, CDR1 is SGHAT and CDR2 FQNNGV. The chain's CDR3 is CASSVDRGPYNEQFF. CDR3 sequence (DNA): TGTGCCAGCAGCGTCGACAGGGGTCCGTACAATGAGCAGTTCTTC.

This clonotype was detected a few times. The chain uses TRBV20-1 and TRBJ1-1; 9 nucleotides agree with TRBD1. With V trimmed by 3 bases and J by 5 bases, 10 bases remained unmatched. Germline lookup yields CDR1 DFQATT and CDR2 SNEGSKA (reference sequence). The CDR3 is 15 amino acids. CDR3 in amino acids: CSARWGTGSWTEAFF. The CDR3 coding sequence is TGCAGTGCTAGGTGGGGGACAGGGTCGTGGACTGAAGCTTTCTTT.

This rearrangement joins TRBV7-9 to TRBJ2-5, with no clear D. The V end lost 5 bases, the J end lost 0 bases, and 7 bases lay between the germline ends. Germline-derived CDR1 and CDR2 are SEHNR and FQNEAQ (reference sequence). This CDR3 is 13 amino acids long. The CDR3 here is CASSPPNQETQYF. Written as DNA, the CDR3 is TGTGCCAGCAGCCCCCCGAACCAAGAGACCCAGTACTTC.

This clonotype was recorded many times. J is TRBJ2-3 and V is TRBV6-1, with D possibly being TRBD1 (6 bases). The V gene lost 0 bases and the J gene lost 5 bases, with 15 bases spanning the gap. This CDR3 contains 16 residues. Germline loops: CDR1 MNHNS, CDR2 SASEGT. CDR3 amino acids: CASSEAFSQGGDTQYF. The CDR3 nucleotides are TGTGCCAGCAGTGAAGCCTTCTCGCAAGGGGGAGATACGCAGTATTTT.